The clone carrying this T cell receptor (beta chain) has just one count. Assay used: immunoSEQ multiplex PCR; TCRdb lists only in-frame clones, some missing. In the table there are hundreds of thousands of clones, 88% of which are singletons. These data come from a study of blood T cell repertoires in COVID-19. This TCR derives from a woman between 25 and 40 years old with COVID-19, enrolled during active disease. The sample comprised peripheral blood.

The CDR3, as DNA: TGTGCCAGCAGCTTAGAACAGGGCCTTAGCACAGATACGCAGTATTTT. Residues: CASSLEQGLSTDTQYF. The chain joins TRBV7-2 to TRBJ2-3; possibly TRBD1 for D (6 bases). This CDR3 region has 16 residues. Germline V CDR1 and CDR2: SGHTA, FQGNSA. Trimming took off 1 base at V and 0 bases at J, with 11 bases between the two ends. Supplemented by reference TRBV7-2 and TRBJ2-3, the full variable domain reads GAGVSQSPSNKVTEKGKDVELRCDPISGHTALYWYRQSLGQGLEFLIYFQGNSAPDKSGLPSDRFSAERTGGSVSTLTIQRTQQEDSAVYLCASSLEQGLSTDTQYFGPGTRLTVL.